This record looks at one TCR beta chain sequence and its context. Its antigen is unknown. Per the germline V gene, CDR1 is MDHEN and CDR2 is SYDVKM. The V gene end was trimmed by 9 bases and the J gene end by 8 bases; junction bases not matched to a gene: 9. The CDR3 runs 14 residues. The data stem from a study of cytomegalovirus exposure and HLA in healthy donors. Primers: 60 Vbeta forward and 13 Jbeta reverse. Assay: immunoSEQ multiplex PCR; the TCRdb copy retains only in-frame clones and omits some. Of approximately 150,000 clones in the sample, about 74% are singletons; the top ten hold approximately 3%. Study-wide results and caveats: A later examination showed that TCR association rates differed by HLA locus, with DRB1 most and HLA-C fewest.

The chain joins TRBV28 to TRBJ1-4; 10 positions agree with TRBD1. This clonotype was sampled from a male donor in good health and CMV-seronegative. Material: PBMCs. The CDR3 DNA sequence: TGTGCCAGTTCCCCGGGACAGGGGTACGAAAAACTGTTTTTT. Its translation is CASSPGQGYEKLFF.